This T cell receptor (beta chain) was sequenced in a study of CD8+ T cells in alopecia areata. CDR3 length: 12 residues. V lost 6 bases to trimming and J lost 7 bases; unmatched junction nucleotides: 3. The V gene's germline CDR1 is MNHEY and CDR2 SMNVEV (reference sequence). The sequencing template was cDNA reverse transcribed from extracted RNA. The data were produced by immunoSEQ multiplex PCR, yet TCRdb's version contains in-frame clones alone and is incomplete. The sample carries around 50,000 clones, 95% to 97% recorded once. The TCR was taken from a human donor with alopecia areata. V is TRBV27 and J is TRBJ1-2; 9 bases agree with TRBD1. Sequencing was performed on CD8+ T cells sorted from blood, taken at week 0. CDR3 sequence reads: CASRQGAGGYTF. The CDR3 nucleotides are TGTGCCAGCAGACAGGGGGCGGGTGGCTACACCTTC.